This entry lists 17 T cell receptor beta chains sequenced from one sample in a study of blood T cell repertoires in COVID-19. TCRdb's table, derived via immunoSEQ multiplex PCR, lists solely in-frame clones and lacks some. This repertoire shows about 190,000 clones, approximately 91% found once; its top ten account for 6.5% to 8.5%. Sequencing used peripheral blood. All receptors come from a man aged 35-49 years with acute or convalescent COVID-19.

In the case of this clone: The same CDR3 is also encoded by other DNA sequences in this sample. The chain has TRBV5-1 and TRBJ1-4; D is perhaps TRBD1 (5 bases). This CDR3 has 13 residues. Germline loops: CDR1 SGHRS, CDR2 YFSETQ. V was pared by 3 bases and J by 5 bases, with 8 bases between. CDR3 loop: CASSSQGNEKLFF. Here the CDR3 DNA reads TGCGCCAGCAGCTCCCAGGGAAATGAAAAACTGTTTTTT.

The gene calls are TRBV20-1 and TRBJ1-1; possible D gene TRBD1, 5 bases. V dropped 3 bases and J dropped 4 bases, with 15 bases sitting between them. This CDR3 spans 14 amino acids. Germline values: CDR1 DFQATT, CDR2 SNEGSKA (reference sequence). The CDR3 DNA reads as TGCAGTGCTAGTTTAGTAGGGGCAGCCACTGAAGCTTTCTTT. Its protein is CSASLVGAATEAFF.

The V gene is TRBV4-2, the J gene TRBJ2-2; 10 positions agree with TRBD2. This CDR3 region has 16 residues. Trimming removed 2 bases from V and 1 base from J; junction bases left unmatched: 1. Per the germline V gene, CDR1 is LGHNA and CDR2 is YNFKEQ. The CDR3 nucleotides read TGTGCCAGCAGCCAACGACTAGCGGGGAACACCGGGGAGCTGTTTTTT. It translates to CASSQRLAGNTGELFF.

The chain is built from TRBV5-4 and TRBJ2-2; 8 bases line up with TRBD2. This CDR3 contains 15 residues. V was pared by 10 bases and J by 2 bases, with 10 bases of the junction left unmatched. Germline V gene sequence: CDR1 SGHNT, CDR2 YYREEE (reference sequence). CDR3 sequence reads: CAASAGGKNTGELFF. Written as DNA, the CDR3 is TGTGCCGCCTCGGCGGGGGGAAAAAACACCGGGGAGCTGTTTTTT.

This chain joins TRBV15 and TRBJ1-3, with TRBD1 matching over 7 bases. The germline V gene encodes CDR1 LNHNV and CDR2 YYDKDF (reference sequence). The CDR3 is made up of 17 amino acids. With 2 bases clipped from V and 5 bases from J, the junction kept 12 bases outside the gene matches. For the CDR3, the DNA is TGTGCCACCAGCAGACCTACAGATACAGGGGCCAGAAACACCATATATTTT. Translation: CATSRPTDTGARNTIYF.

The V call is TRBV7-3, the J call TRBJ2-1, with 12 bases matching TRBD2. V was clipped by 5 bases and J by 5 bases; unmatched bases: 7. The CDR3 sequence is 16 residues long. Looked up from germline, CDR1 is SGHTA and CDR2 is FQGTGA. The CDR3 loop reads CASSSPGLAGNNEQFF. For the CDR3, the DNA is TGTGCCAGCAGCAGTCCGGGACTAGCGGGCAACAATGAGCAGTTCTTC. Filled out from reference TRBV7-3 and TRBJ2-1, the complete variable domain reads GAGVSQTPSNKVTEKGKYVELRCDPISGHTALYWYRQSLGQGPEFLIYFQGTGAADDSGLPNDRFFAVRPEGSVSTLKIQRTERGDSAVYLCASSSPGLAGNNEQFFGPGTRLTVL.

V gene TRBV6-5 combines with J gene TRBJ1-4, with D unresolved. CDR1 is MNHEY and CDR2 is SVGAGI in the germline V gene. V lost 7 bases and J 8 bases, leaving 17 bases between the germline ends. There are 14 residues in the CDR3. The CDR3, as DNA: TGTGCCAGCACTATTACACTAGGTGCGGAAAAACTGTTTTTT. As protein: CASTITLGAEKLFF.

This sequence joins TRBV15 and TRBJ1-6; TRBD1 agrees at 8 bases. Looked up from germline, CDR1 is LNHNV and CDR2 is YYDKDF (reference sequence). J gave up 2 bases and V 2 bases, and 5 bases lay outside the gene matches. The CDR3 consists of 17 residues. CDR3 sequence: CATSRPGQGPYNSPLHF. CDR3 sequence (DNA): TGTGCCACCAGCAGACCCGGACAGGGACCCTATAATTCACCCCTCCACTTT.

This chain links TRBV11-2 with TRBJ2-2, with a possible D match to TRBD2 (5 bases). CDR1 and CDR2 from the germline V gene are SGHAT and FQNNGV. V dropped 1 base and J dropped 1 base, with 10 bases sitting between them. The CDR3 runs 16 residues. CDR3: CASSLVSGLNTGELFF. For the CDR3, the DNA is TGTGCCAGCAGCTTAGTATCCGGACTGAACACCGGGGAGCTGTTTTTT.

The chain uses TRBV4-2 and TRBJ1-1; D uncertain. CDR1 is LGHNA, CDR2 YNFKEQ, per germline. The CDR3 spans 15 residues. V lost 4 bases, J lost 3 bases, and 15 bases lay in between. Here the CDR3 reads CASSPREGSDTEAFF. DNA of the CDR3: TGTGCCAGCAGCCCTAGAGAGGGCAGTGACACTGAAGCTTTCTTT.

The CDR3 DNA reads TGTGCCACCTCTAGCGGGGGGACCTACGAGCAGTACTTC. Its protein is CATSSGGTYEQYF. The chain joins TRBV10-3 to TRBJ2-7; TRBD2 aligns across 11 bases. This CDR3 comprises 13 residues. The germline V gene encodes CDR1 ENHRY and CDR2 SYGVKD. V lost 10 bases and J lost 2; bases outside the gene matches: 4.

V gene TRBV3-1 (or the pseudogene TRBV3-2) combines with J gene TRBJ2-2, with 11 bases identical to TRBD1. There are 16 residues in the CDR3. V shed 4 bases, J shed 7 bases, and the junction held 8 bases outside the gene matches. Germline values: CDR1 LGHDT, CDR2 YNNKEL (reference sequence). CDR3 residues: CASSRGQGTGGGELFF. The CDR3 DNA is TGTGCCAGCAGCCGAGGACAGGGGACAGGGGGCGGGGAGCTGTTTTTT.

The V gene is TRBV19, the J gene TRBJ1-2; 8 nucleotides agree with TRBD1. Per germline, CDR1 LNHDA and CDR2 SQIVND (reference sequence). J lost 4 bases, V lost 3 bases, and 7 bases had no gene match. The CDR3 loop spans 15 amino acids. The CDR3 region is CASSMWQGAVYGYTF. CDR3 in DNA: TGTGCCAGTAGTATGTGGCAGGGGGCGGTCTATGGCTACACCTTC. Looking up the rest from reference TRBV19 and TRBJ1-2 gives the full variable domain: DGGITQSPKYLFRKEGQNVTLSCEQNLNHDAMYWYRQDPGQGLRLIYYSQIVNDFQKGDIAEGYSVSREKKESFPLTVTSAQKNPTAFYLCASSMWQGAVYGYTFGSGTRLTVV.

V gene TRBV3-1 (or the pseudogene TRBV3-2) combines with J gene TRBJ2-2; possible D gene TRBD1, 5 bases. Germline CDR1 and CDR2: LGHDT and YNNKEL (reference sequence). The CDR3 contains 14 residues. V was shortened by 4 bases and J by 4 bases, with 10 bases between the two germline ends. CDR3 nucleotide sequence: TGTGCCAGCAGCCGCACCGACAGCACCGGGGAGCTGTTTTTT. Protein sequence: CASSRTDSTGELFF.

This clone was counted once. Other DNA sequences within the sample encode an identical CDR3. V usage is TRBV27 and J usage is TRBJ1-2; tentatively, D is TRBD1 (6 bases). From germline, CDR1 is MNHEY and CDR2 SMNVEV (reference sequence). With 4 bases removed from V and 0 bases from J, the gap between germline ends came to 9 bases. This CDR3 has 14 residues. The CDR3, as DNA: TGTGCCAGCAGTTCCAGGGGCACTAACTATGGCTACACCTTC. It specifies CASSSRGTNYGYTF.

The J gene is TRBJ1-1, the V gene TRBV19, with D possibly matching TRBD1 (5 bases). The length of the CDR3 is 15 residues. Germline V gene lookup returns CDR1 LNHDA and CDR2 SQIVND (reference sequence). V gave up 2 bases and J gave up 0 bases, with 10 bases separating them. The CDR3: CASSIQQDMNTEAFF. For the CDR3, the DNA is TGTGCCAGTAGTATACAGCAGGACATGAACACTGAAGCTTTCTTT. The whole variable domain, remainder taken from reference TRBV19 and TRBJ1-1, is DGGITQSPKYLFRKEGQNVTLSCEQNLNHDAMYWYRQDPGQGLRLIYYSQIVNDFQKGDIAEGYSVSREKKESFPLTVTSAQKNPTAFYLCASSIQQDMNTEAFFGQGTRLTVV.

The gene calls are TRBV6-5 and TRBJ1-5, with 7 bases lining up with TRBD1. CDR3 length: 14 amino acids. V shed 6 bases and J 6 bases; nucleotides not matched to a gene: 8. Germline assignment: CDR1 MNHEY and CDR2 SVGAGI. The CDR3 spells CASSVRQGSQPQHF. CDR3 DNA: TGTGCCAGCAGCGTTAGACAGGGCTCTCAGCCCCAGCATTTT.